The present T cell receptor (beta chain) was sequenced within a study of cytomegalovirus exposure and HLA in healthy donors. The CDR3 spans 17 residues. V was cut by 7 bases and J by 0 bases, with 18 bases left in between. Germline V gives CDR1 LNHDA, CDR2 SQIVND (reference sequence). On this clone: Its antigen is as yet unknown.

General study results and limits: It was confirmed in vitro that a few of the CMV-associated chains were specific for CMV antigens. In a later analysis, across HLA loci, associated TCR counts were highest for DRB1, lowest for HLA-C.

The study ran its PCR with 60 Vbeta and 13 Jbeta primers. Sequencing used immunoSEQ multiplex PCR; TCRdb keeps in-frame clones, though not all of them. The sample shows some 170,000 clones, around 81% of them seen only once. The chain recombines TRBV19 with TRBJ2-2; D not resolved. The sample consisted of PBMCs. This receptor was obtained from a woman aged 18-35 years in good health and CMV-seropositive. The CDR3 DNA follows: TGTGCCAGTACCGCAATTAGTCTCCGGGCGAACACCGGGGAGCTGTTTTTT. Residues: CASTAISLRANTGELFF.